Each of the 23 T cell receptor beta chains below was sequenced from the same sample in a study of T cell responses to AZD1222 COVID-19 vaccine (dated by TCRdb to about 2021). Library preparation used the immunoSEQ multiplex PCR assay. TCRdb re-hosts the immuneACCESS table, in-frame sequences only. Its copies lack some clones; in the studies checked, an unresolved V gene accounts for under half of them, and the cause for the rest is not known. The sample table lists more than 100,000 clones, over 75% of them with a count of one. Less than 8% of the sample is in the top ten clones. What the time point label conveys for this sample: baseline before first vaccination. The source material was peripheral blood, sampled on day 0 of AZD1222 vaccination. The receptors originated from an adult in good health.

The chain has TRBV28 and TRBJ1-2; D is uncertain. V lost 10 bases and J 4 bases, leaving 13 bases between the germline ends. There are 12 residues in the CDR3. Per germline, CDR1 MDHEN and CDR2 SYDVKM. CDR3 sequence: CAIERPPYGYTF. For the CDR3, the DNA is TGTGCCATCGAAAGGCCCCCCTATGGCTACACCTTC.

CDR3 in amino acids: CASSETGYGNTIYF. The CDR3 DNA is TGTGCCAGCAGTGAAACAGGGTATGGAAACACCATATATTTT. The V gene is TRBV6-1, the J gene TRBJ1-3, with D possibly TRBD1 on 6 matching bases. CDR3 length: 14 amino acids. Germline CDR1 MNHNS, CDR2 SASEGT. V lost 2 bases and J lost 3, with 8 bases in between.

This clone appeared once. V is TRBV6-4 and J is TRBJ2-3, with no clear D. Germline-derived CDR1 and CDR2 are MRHNA and SNTAGT. V was clipped by 0 bases and J by 4 bases, with 11 bases between them. This CDR3 is 15 amino acids long. The CDR3 sequence is CASSDSSVGADTQYF. In DNA form, the CDR3 reads TGTGCCAGCAGTGACTCGAGTGTCGGCGCAGATACGCAGTATTTT.

The chain has TRBV7-8 and TRBJ2-7; tentative D call: TRBD2 (5 bases). The ends were cut back, 6 bases at V and 3 bases at J, with 12 bases in the middle. Germline V gene lookup returns CDR1 SGHVS and CDR2 FQNEAQ. There are 13 residues in the CDR3. CDR3 bases: TGTGCCAGCAGACGAGGGCGGCACTACGAGCAGTACTTC. It translates to CASRRGRHYEQYF. Filled out from reference TRBV7-8 and TRBJ2-7, the complete variable domain reads GAGVSQSPRYKVAKRGQDVALRCDPISGHVSLFWYQQALGQGPEFLTYFQNEAQLDKSGLPSDRFFAERPEGSVSTLKIQRTQQEDSAVYLCASRRGRHYEQYFGPGTRLTVT.

The DNA for the CDR3 is TGTGCCAGCAGTTACTCGGAGACAGGGAACAATGAGCAGTTCTTC. It yields the protein CASSYSETGNNEQFF. This chain uses TRBV6-5 with TRBJ2-1; 7 bases map to TRBD1. The CDR3 totals 15 residues. Trimming at V came to 0 bases and at J to 5 bases, leaving 4 bases not matched to a gene. Germline V gene data show CDR1 as MNHEY and CDR2 as SVGAGI.

The J gene is TRBJ2-7, the V gene TRBV5-1; 12 nucleotides agree with TRBD2. V lost 4 bases to trimming and J lost 0 bases; unmatched junction nucleotides: 11. CDR1 and CDR2 from the germline V gene are SGHRS and YFSETQ. The CDR3 has 18 residues. The CDR3 here is CASSRQGLAGLSSYEQYF. The CDR3 DNA sequence: TGCGCCAGCAGCCGCCAAGGACTAGCGGGGCTTAGCTCCTACGAGCAGTACTTC.

The chain carries TRBV19 and TRBJ1-1; TRBD1 matches at 8 bases. The germline gives CDR1 LNHDA, CDR2 SQIVND (reference sequence). CDR3 length: 14 amino acids. V gave up 1 base and J gave up 6 bases; unmatched junction bases: 4. DNA of the CDR3: TGTGCCAGTAGTATAGCTCGGACAGGGTCTGAAGCTTTCTTT. Amino acid sequence: CASSIARTGSEAFF.

The chain employs TRBV29-1 and TRBJ2-3; 10 nucleotides match TRBD1. Germline-derived CDR1 and CDR2 are SQVTM and ANQGSEA. V lost 5 bases to trimming and J lost 4 bases; unmatched junction nucleotides: 9. CDR3 size: 15 residues. CDR3 DNA: TGCAGCGTTACCGGACCGGACAGGGGGGCAGATACGCAGTATTTT. Protein product: CSVTGPDRGADTQYF.

The rearrangement uses TRBV7-2 and TRBJ1-1; D gene uncertain. V was shortened by 1 base and J by 6 bases, with 9 bases between the two germline ends. The CDR3 is made up of 13 amino acids. In germline, CDR1 is SGHTA, CDR2 FQGNSA. The CDR3 DNA reads as TGTGCCAGCAGCTTAGTGCGTGGCCCTGAAGCTTTCTTT. This sequence encodes CASSLVRGPEAFF.

The CDR3 region is CASREQSYEQYF. Written as DNA, the CDR3 is TGTGCCAGCAGAGAGCAGAGCTACGAGCAGTACTTC. V usage is TRBV6-5 and J usage is TRBJ2-7, with no clear D. The ends were cut back, 6 bases at V and 3 bases at J, with 9 bases in the middle. The CDR3 runs to 12 residues. CDR1 is MNHEY, CDR2 SVGAGI, per germline.

The V and J genes are TRBV3-1 (or the pseudogene TRBV3-2) and TRBJ2-7; D is perhaps TRBD2 (5 bases). Trimming took off 4 bases at V and 2 bases at J, with 12 bases between the two ends. Germline CDR1 is LGHDT and CDR2 is YNNKEL (reference sequence). The CDR3 contains 14 residues. The CDR3 nucleotides read TGTGCCAGCAGCCCCTCCCTCGGGACCTACGAGCAGTACTTC. Protein product: CASSPSLGTYEQYF.

The CDR3 DNA follows: TGTGCCAGCAGTTCGGTATGGTCAGTGGATGGCTACACCTTC. Protein sequence: CASSSVWSVDGYTF. The chain is built from TRBV6-2 or TRBV6-3 and TRBJ1-2; D not certain. The CDR3 is made up of 14 amino acids. V lost 4 bases to trimming and J lost 6 bases, with 15 bases between them. CDR1 and CDR2 (germline): MNHEY, SVGEGT.

Concerning this clone itself: The junction does not match germline at one end; this may be a read error. This chain joins TRBV7-2 and TRBJ2-3, with TRBD2 identical over 10 bases. The CDR3 is 15 amino acids. Germline lookup yields CDR1 SGHTA and CDR2 FQGNSA. CDR3 nucleotides: TGTGCCAGCAGATTAGCGGGGGGCGGCACAGATACGCAGTATTTT. Translated, it gives CASRLAGGGTDTQYF.

The chain couples TRBV29-1 to TRBJ2-7, with a weak D call TRBD1 (5 bases). In germline, CDR1 is SQVTM, CDR2 ANQGSEA. Deletions cut 4 bases from V and 2 bases from J, with 12 bases between. The CDR3 length is 13 residues. The CDR3 DNA reads TGCAGCGTTGGGCAGGGCCGCGCCTACGAGCAGTACTTC. It codes for CSVGQGRAYEQYF.

J is TRBJ2-7 and V is TRBV27; D not resolved. The CDR3 loop spans 10 amino acids. From germline, CDR1 is MNHEY and CDR2 SMNVEV (reference sequence). V was cut by 8 bases and J by 7 bases, with 9 bases left in between. CDR3 DNA: TGTGCCAGCGGTAGACGTGAGCAGTACTTC. Translated, it gives CASGRREQYF.

The genes are TRBV19 and TRBJ2-7, with TRBD1 identical over 10 bases. Per germline, CDR1 LNHDA and CDR2 SQIVND (reference sequence). V gave up 5 bases and J gave up 4 bases; unmatched junction bases: 5. The CDR3 runs to 14 residues. Here the CDR3 DNA reads TGTGCCAGTAGTTCCGGGACAGGGGTATACGAGCAGTACTTC. Protein: CASSSGTGVYEQYF.

The gene calls are TRBV6-5 and TRBJ1-1; 10 bases match TRBD1. CDR1 and CDR2 (germline): MNHEY, SVGAGI. The CDR3 covers 16 residues. Unmatched junction bases numbered 7, after V lost 0 bases and J lost 6 bases. CDR3 DNA sequence: TGTGCCAGCAGTTACTCTCCGGGACAGGGGTCGGCTGAAGCTTTCTTT. Translation: CASSYSPGQGSAEAFF.

The V gene is TRBV5-4, the J gene TRBJ2-1; 16 bases align to TRBD2. The CDR3 runs 16 residues. Germline lookup yields CDR1 SGHNT and CDR2 YYREEE (reference sequence). Unmatched junction bases numbered 5, after V lost 4 bases and J lost 7 bases. DNA of the CDR3: TGTGCCAGCAGCACGGGACTAGCGGGGGGGTGGAATGAGCAGTTCTTC. Protein: CASSTGLAGGWNEQFF. Full variable domain (remainder filled in from reference TRBV5-4 and TRBJ2-1): ETGVTQSPTHLIKTRGQQVTLRCSSQSGHNTVSWYQQALGQGPQFIFQYYREEENGRGNFPPRFSGLQFPNYSSELNVNALELDDSALYLCASSTGLAGGWNEQFFGPGTRLTVL.

The chain is built from TRBV20-1 and TRBJ1-1; D not certain. The CDR3 consists of 11 residues. The germline CDR1 and CDR2 sequences are DFQATT and SNEGSKA (reference sequence). V was pared by 3 bases and J by 7 bases, with 9 bases between. The CDR3 protein is CSASPVGEAFF. In DNA form, the CDR3 reads TGCAGTGCTAGTCCGGTGGGTGAAGCTTTCTTT.

This clone occurred a few times. J is TRBJ1-2 and V is TRBV11-2, with D perhaps matching TRBD1 (6 bases). Trimming removed 5 bases at V and 6 bases at J, with 13 bases between. The germline V gene encodes CDR1 SGHAT and CDR2 FQNNGV. The CDR3 totals 13 residues. This CDR3 is CASSTWTADGYTF. In DNA, the CDR3 is TGTGCCAGCAGCACGTGGACAGCCGATGGCTACACCTTC. Variable domain in full (rest from reference TRBV11-2 and TRBJ1-2): EAGVAQSPRYKIIEKRQSVAFWCNPISGHATLYWYQQILGQGPKLLIQFQNNGVVDDSQLPKDRFSAERLKGVDSTLKIQPAKLEDSAVYLCASSTWTADGYTFGSGTRLTVV.

This sequence joins TRBV11-2 and TRBJ2-7; 7 positions match TRBD2. Per the germline V gene, CDR1 is SGHAT and CDR2 is FQNNGV. CDR3 length: 17 residues. Trimming took 0 bases from V and 4 from J; bases not matched to a gene: 12. CDR3 nucleotide sequence: TGTGCCAGCAGCTTAGATCTGGGGTCGGGCGGGGGTTACGAGCAGTACTTC. Translation: CASSLDLGSGGGYEQYF.

The chain links TRBV6-5 to TRBJ2-7; TRBD1 matches 10 bases. Trimming at V came to 6 bases and at J to 1 base, leaving 6 bases not matched to a gene. From germline, CDR1 is MNHEY and CDR2 SVGAGI. The CDR3 totals 15 residues. Written as DNA, the CDR3 is TGTGCCAGCAGCGAGGGACAGGGGCCATCCTACGAGCAGTACTTC. It specifies CASSEGQGPSYEQYF.

The chain combines TRBV4-3 with TRBJ2-3; D ambiguous. This CDR3 is 17 amino acids long. Trimming removed 1 base from V and 1 base from J, with 15 bases in between. In germline, CDR1 is LGHNA, CDR2 YSLEER. CDR3 residues: CASSQVVGTRGTDTQYF. The DNA for the CDR3 is TGCGCCAGCAGCCAAGTCGTGGGTACCCGAGGCACAGATACGCAGTATTTT.